Sequencing of this T cell receptor beta chain was carried out in a study of blood T cell repertoires in COVID-19. Across the study: Material from acute and convalescent COVID-19 was sourced from the United States, Italy and Spain. T cells, B-cell-depleted T cells, or PBMCs supplied cDNA or gDNA.

CDR3 length: 13 residues. Germline V gene sequence: CDR1 SNHLY, CDR2 FYNNEI. V was shortened by 6 bases and J by 4 bases, with 10 bases between the two germline ends. Using immunoSEQ multiplex PCR, the repertoire was profiled, and TCRdb retains in-frame clones only, with some absent. The table has under 250,000 clones, around nine tenths seen once. This clone has only one observation. J is TRBJ1-5 and V is TRBV2; no clear D. Material: peripheral blood. The sequence was obtained from a woman aged 60-75 years who had recovered from COVID-19. The CDR3 bases are TGTGCCAGCAGCCCTAACAGAAATCAGCCCCAGCATTTT. Protein sequence: CASSPNRNQPQHF. The full variable domain, completed using reference TRBV2 and TRBJ1-5, is EPEVTQTPSHQVTQMGQEVILRCVPISNHLYFYWYRQILGQKVEFLVSFYNNEISEKSEIFDDQFSVERPDGSNFTLKIRSTKLEDSAMYFCASSPNRNQPQHFGDGTRLSIL.